This TCR beta chain originates from a study of T cells after yellow fever vaccination. On the study more broadly: Researchers used SMART-Seq v4 Ultra Low Input to prepare fractions that had low cell numbers.

TCRdb re-called the 5' RACE reads through MiXCR, storing one row per CDR3 protein. The profile shows under 200,000 distinct CDR3 sequences, 6.5% to 8.5% of them singletons. Comments on this clonotype: The antigen remains undetermined. This may stem from a read error, because a much larger clone lies one nucleotide away.

The V end was cut by 8 bases, the J end by 7 bases, with 18 bases between. The CDR3 is made up of 15 amino acids. Germline CDR1 MNHEY, CDR2 SMNVEV (reference sequence). Whole-study results and caveats: A minor fraction of clonotypes spanned both CD4 and CD8 compartments. Though it reached lower strength, the secondary response hit its peak faster, day 5 versus 15.

The sample here was CD4+ T cells sorted from PBMCs, taken 5 to 6 days after the first yellow fever vaccination. The source is a young man who received the YFV17D yellow fever vaccine. The rearrangement uses TRBV27 and TRBJ1-6; a possible D gene is TRBD1 (5 bases). The CDR3 is CASLPSWGRNSPLHF. The CDR3 DNA sequence: TGTGCCAGCCTTCCGTCATGGGGCAGGAATTCACCCCTCCACTTT.